This T cell receptor (beta chain) emerged from a study of cytomegalovirus exposure and HLA in healthy donors. The PCR ran on 60 Vbeta and 13 Jbeta primers. Here immunoSEQ multiplex PCR was the method, and the copy in TCRdb shows in-frame clones only, minus some. This table has 150,000 to 200,000 clones, around four fifths appearing once. Germline V lookup: CDR1 LNHDA, CDR2 SQIVND (reference sequence). This CDR3 is 14 amino acids long. Unmatched junction bases numbered 6, after V lost 5 bases and J lost 7 bases. The J gene is TRBJ1-5, the V gene TRBV19; 9 positions agree with TRBD1. Sequencing was carried out using PBMCs. This clonotype was obtained from a woman between 45 and 65 years old in good health and CMV-seropositive. The CDR3 is CASSQDRGTQPQHF. CDR3 in DNA: TGTGCCAGTAGTCAAGACAGGGGGACCCAGCCCCAGCATTTT.